This T cell receptor beta chain is from a study of shared clonotypes between healthy human individuals. The wider study: Donors were a couple of women and a few men aged 18 to 49.

The study, taken as a whole, reports: Estimated richness values were generally larger in naive subsets than in memory subsets.

A CD45RA+ naive subset and a CD45RA-negative memory subset were split from CD4+ cells. V shed 2 bases and J shed 3 bases, with 13 bases lying between them. Per the germline V gene, CDR1 is ENHRY and CDR2 is SYGVKD. The length of the CDR3 is 15 residues. With regard to this clone: Its antigen remains unidentified.

TCRdb keeps only in-frame clones here, not all; method: immunoSEQ multiplex PCR. This table holds fewer than 2.5 million clones, 93% found once. The receptor comes from a man aged 18 to 29 in good health. Some clones in this sample may be carry-over from other donors' samples. This chain joins TRBV10-3 and TRBJ1-1; D is unclear. Sequenced: naive CD4+ T cells from PBMCs. Indicated subset: CD45RA+ positively selected. For the CDR3, the DNA is TGTGCCATCAGTGAGCTAGACGGGCTTGACACTGAAGCTTTCTTT. Its translation: CAISELDGLDTEAFF.